Listed below are T cell receptor beta chains from one sample, sequenced in a study of T cell responses to AZD1222 COVID-19 vaccine. The assay was immunoSEQ multiplex PCR, and TCRdb's table has in-frame clones only and misses some. The sample lists roughly 130,000 clones; approximately 90% were seen once. The sample consisted of peripheral blood, taken 28 days after the second AZD1222 dose. Receptors originate from an adult who received the AZD1222 COVID-19 vaccine. CDR3s include the opening cysteine and the closing phenylalanine or tryptophan.

CDR3 protein: CATSRDALAGGLLAGELFF
V gene: TRBV15

CDR3 protein: CASSLVGEPRNEQFF
V gene: TRBV5-1

CDR3 protein: CASSPRAGLGLIAEAFF
V gene: TRBV18

CDR3 protein: CSASSGNEQYF
V gene: TRBV20-1

CDR3 protein: CASSLETQYF
V gene: TRBV25-1

CDR3 protein: CASSLFAGNTEAFF
V gene: TRBV27

CDR3 protein: CASSLERGNTIYF
V gene: TRBV5-4

CDR3 protein: CASSLAATYGYTF
V gene: TRBV7-9

CDR3 protein: CASSQEQGASNQPQHF
V gene: TRBV4-2

CDR3 protein: CASSQGGETDTQYF
V gene: TRBV4-3

CDR3 protein: CASSPEANRNEQFF
V gene: TRBV13

CDR3 protein: CASSQVGQRGNTDTQYF
V gene: TRBV4-2

CDR3 protein: CASSLGPFNEQFF
V gene: TRBV7-2

CDR3 protein: CASSVGQDSRKLFF
V gene: TRBV9

CDR3 protein: CASSQLAVLTDTQYF
V gene: TRBV2

CDR3 protein: CAISEGDSGNTIYF
V gene: TRBV10-3

CDR3 protein: CASSLDLGRSSGANVLTF
V gene: TRBV11-2

CDR3 protein: CASRSSAGGNYEQYF
V gene: TRBV5-5

CDR3 protein: CASSTRQPHYSNQPQHF
V gene: TRBV19

CDR3 protein: CSVEAFSLGGAGELFF
V gene: TRBV29-1

CDR3 protein: CASSYMRGNTEAFF
V gene: TRBV13

CDR3 protein: CASSPASGANVLTF
V gene: TRBV18

CDR3 protein: CASRGFAEQYF
V gene: TRBV19

CDR3 protein: CASSLRGEAFF
V gene: TRBV7-2

CDR3 protein: CASSYSARSGYTF
V gene: TRBV6-5

CDR3 protein: CASSGEDSSYEQYF
V gene: TRBV5-1

CDR3 protein: CASSLKSGWGGEKLFF
V gene: TRBV7-9

CDR3 protein: CSASLETQYF
V gene: TRBV20-1

CDR3 protein: CASSPPGPLHF
V gene: TRBV7-3

CDR3 protein: CASSLRGNYGYTF
V gene: TRBV5-1

CDR3 protein: CASSRAGNSYGYTF
V gene: TRBV4-1

CDR3 protein: CASSPATGFSSSPLHF
V gene: TRBV28

CDR3 protein: CASGGPRRNEQYF
V gene: TRBV7-8

CDR3 protein: CASSLRDRGNEKLFF
V gene: TRBV5-4

CDR3 protein: CASSNNYEQYF
V gene: TRBV6-5

CDR3 protein: CASSLDRLATEAFF
V gene: TRBV7-3

CDR3 protein: CASSSRLRGTKNIQYF
V gene: TRBV7-6

CDR3 protein: CASSHGTGGDTQYF
V gene: TRBV5-1

CDR3 protein: CASRGVNQPQHF
V gene: TRBV12-3/TRBV12-4

CDR3 protein: CASSPPGTSGLYEQYF
V gene: TRBV7-3

CDR3 protein: CASIPGQILNTEAFF
V gene: TRBV2

CDR3 protein: CASSRDRTPPDEQYF
V gene: TRBV14

CDR3 protein: CASSIQGADEQYF
V gene: TRBV19

CDR3 protein: CASSYSGLPYEQYF
V gene: TRBV6-2/TRBV6-3

CDR3 protein: CASSLSVTSGYEQYF
V gene: TRBV4-3

CDR3 protein: CATSDFRRPYGYTF
V gene: TRBV24-1

CDR3 protein: CASSQESWLRPALDDTQYF
V gene: TRBV4-2

CDR3 protein: CSASSAAGGSYNEQFF
V gene: TRBV20-1

CDR3 protein: CASSQDLPGGAGELFF
V gene: TRBV4-3

CDR3 protein: CASSQEAPDWGDEQFF
V gene: TRBV4-1

CDR3 protein: CASSPRTGYYGYTF
V gene: TRBV18

CDR3 protein: CASSSDPDRGKPQHF
V gene: TRBV5-1

CDR3 protein: CASSESWTYNEKLFF
V gene: TRBV14

CDR3 protein: CASSLTRSSYNEQFF
V gene: TRBV11-1

CDR3 protein: CASSALGTGSSYEQYF
V gene: TRBV6-1

CDR3 protein: CASSGTSGGHEQFF
V gene: TRBV6-5

CDR3 protein: CASSSRGFEKLFF
V gene: TRBV6-1

CDR3 protein: CASRPGSNQPQHF
V gene: TRBV2

CDR3 protein: CSVEPGPAGELFF
V gene: TRBV29-1

CDR3 protein: CASSLEVATDTQYF
V gene: TRBV7-7